Listed here are 5 T cell receptor beta chains from one sample, sequenced in a study of blood T cell repertoires in COVID-19. TCRdb's copy holds only in-frame clones and misses some; the assay was immunoSEQ multiplex PCR. The table includes more than 250,000 clones, around 86% detected once. Sample: peripheral blood. The receptors derive from a young woman who had recovered from COVID-19.

The chain is built from TRBV19 and TRBJ2-1; D uncertain. Germline V lookup: CDR1 LNHDA, CDR2 SQIVND (reference sequence). The CDR3 has 14 residues. Trimming removed 3 bases from V and 5 bases from J, with 11 bases in between. The CDR3 sequence: CASSIWLGDNEQFF. The CDR3 region has the DNA TGTGCCAGTAGTATCTGGCTCGGAGACAATGAGCAGTTCTTC.

This clone was counted a few times. The V call is TRBV3-1 (or the pseudogene TRBV3-2), the J call TRBJ2-7; D is perhaps TRBD2 (7 bases). V lost 1 base, J lost 3 bases, and 13 bases lay in between. The length of the CDR3 is 15 residues. Per germline, CDR1 LGHDT and CDR2 YNNKEL (reference sequence). CDR3 coding DNA: TGTGCCAGCAGCCAAGTCGCAGGGGAGGGCTACGAGCAGTACTTC. The encoded protein is CASSQVAGEGYEQYF.

This chain joins TRBV5-4 and TRBJ1-2; D not resolved. Germline CDR1 and CDR2: SGHNT and YYREEE (reference sequence). V dropped 4 bases and J dropped 4 bases, with 17 bases sitting between them. CDR3 length: 15 residues. The CDR3 DNA sequence: TGTGCCAGCAGCCTAATGACCCGCGACACCTATGGCTACACCTTC. The encoded protein is CASSLMTRDTYGYTF.

The chain uses TRBV18 and TRBJ1-5; unclear D gene. V was cut by 2 bases and J by 2 bases, with 10 bases left in between. The CDR3 contains 15 residues. Germline V gene sequence: CDR1 KGHSH, CDR2 LQKENI. The CDR3 bases are TGTGCCAGCTCACCATGGTCAGGCCGCAATCAGCCCCAGCATTTT. Protein product: CASSPWSGRNQPQHF.

The V gene is TRBV30, the J gene TRBJ2-6; a weak D match, TRBD1 (6 bases). V gave up 4 bases and J gave up 4 bases, with 11 bases separating them. The CDR3 length is 14 residues. Germline V gene lookup returns CDR1 GTSNPN and CDR2 SVGIG (reference sequence). The CDR3 nucleotides read TGTGCCTGGACAGGGGTCTTAGGGGCCAACGTCCTGACTTTC. It encodes CAWTGVLGANVLTF.